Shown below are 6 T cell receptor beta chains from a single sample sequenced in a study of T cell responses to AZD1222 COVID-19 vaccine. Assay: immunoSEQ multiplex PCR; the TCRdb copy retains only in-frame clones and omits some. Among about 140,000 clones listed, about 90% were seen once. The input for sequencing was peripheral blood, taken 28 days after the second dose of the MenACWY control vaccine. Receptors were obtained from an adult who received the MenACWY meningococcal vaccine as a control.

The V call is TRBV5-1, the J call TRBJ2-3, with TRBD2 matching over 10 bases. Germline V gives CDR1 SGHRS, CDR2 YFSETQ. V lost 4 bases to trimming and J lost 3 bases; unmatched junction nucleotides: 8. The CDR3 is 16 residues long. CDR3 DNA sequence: TGCGCCAGCAGCCCCCGTTCTAGCGGGAGAACAGATACGCAGTATTTT. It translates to CASSPRSSGRTDTQYF.

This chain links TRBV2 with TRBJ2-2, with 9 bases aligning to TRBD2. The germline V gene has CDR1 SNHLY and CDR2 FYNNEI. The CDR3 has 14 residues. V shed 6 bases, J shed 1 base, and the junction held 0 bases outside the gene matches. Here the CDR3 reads CASRAGGNTGELFF. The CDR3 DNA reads TGTGCCAGCAGAGCGGGAGGGAACACCGGGGAGCTGTTTTTT.

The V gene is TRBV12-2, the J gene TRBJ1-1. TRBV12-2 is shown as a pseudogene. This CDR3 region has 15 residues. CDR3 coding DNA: TGTGCAAGTCGCCTCGCCATAATCCTGAACACTGAAGCTTTCTTT. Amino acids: CASRLAIILNTEAFF.

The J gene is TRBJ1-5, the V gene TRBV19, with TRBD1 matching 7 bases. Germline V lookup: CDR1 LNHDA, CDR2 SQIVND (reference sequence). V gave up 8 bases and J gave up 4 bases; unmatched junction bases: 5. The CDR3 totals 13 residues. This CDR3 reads CASHRGENQPQHF. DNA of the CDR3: TGTGCCAGTCACAGGGGAGAAAATCAGCCCCAGCATTTT.

The chain's CDR3 is CASSPQGEGNSPLHF. The CDR3 nucleotides read TGTGCCAGCTCACCCCAAGGGGAGGGCAATTCACCCCTCCACTTT. This sequence joins TRBV18 and TRBJ1-6; tentatively, D is TRBD1 (5 bases). From germline, CDR1 is KGHSH and CDR2 LQKENI. V was pared by 3 bases and J by 7 bases, with 13 bases between. The CDR3 sequence is 15 residues long.

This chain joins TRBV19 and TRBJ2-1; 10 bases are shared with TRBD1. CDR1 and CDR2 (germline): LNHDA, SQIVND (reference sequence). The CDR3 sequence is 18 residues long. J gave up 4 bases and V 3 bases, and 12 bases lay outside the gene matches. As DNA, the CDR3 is TGTGCCAGTAGTATTTCAGGCTCCGGGACAGGGGTATACAATGAGCAGTTCTTC. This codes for CASSISGSGTGVYNEQFF.